This T cell receptor (beta chain) was observed in a study of T cell responses to AZD1222 COVID-19 vaccine (dated by TCRdb to the early 2020s). As for the study more broadly: AZD1222 recipients with second doses at about 4 weeks or about 12 weeks were pooled, because spike-specific TCR depth and breadth did not differ between schedules. TCR sequencing was performed for about 240 trial participants, of whom about 200 were given two doses of AZD1222 and approximately 25 were given two doses of MenACWY control vaccine. Trial participants were enrolled by age into 18-55, 56-69 and 70-plus year subgroups, with roughly 160, 29 and 62 TCR-sequenced participants respectively. General conclusions and limits of the study: Spike-specific TCR breadth and depth rose significantly after two AZD1222 doses compared with day 0 and with MenACWY recipients. Participants were mostly white British and included more females than males, and it was suggested by the authors that clonal diversity may have been underestimated. The 56-69-year group was small, and its depth increase did not reach significance, likely because of low power. Reportedly, almost half of the unique spike-specific TCRs recognized epitopes lying outside the regions that are mutated in the B.1.351 and B.1.1.7 variants. Because no samples from the day 14 peak response were available, repertoires could be characterized only after the peak T cell response. Only five or six AZD1222 recipients were SARS-CoV-2 seropositive at baseline, limiting conclusions about previously exposed vaccinees. CD4 TCRs associated with the vaccine covered the entire spike protein, and the dominant responses were in regions 160-218 and 743-854.

This clone was detected once. The clone's antigen remains unknown. No base quality information exists; no much larger clone differs at one position. Inclusive of the bounding cysteine and phenylalanine, the CDR3 is 13 residues long. Of the read, only the CDR3 DNA is kept; its 39 bases are in frame from base 1. The germline V gene encodes CDR1 SNHLY and CDR2 FYNNEI. Trimming at the junction amounts to 2 bases on V and 7 bases on J, and the germline ends lie 8 bases apart. Interpreted using the paper, the time point label stands for: baseline before first vaccination. Vaccinee samples came from UK trials COV001 and COV002, including a single-blind randomized controlled phase 2/3 trial of AZD1222 (ChAdOx1 nCoV-19) in healthy adults. For TCRbeta chain sequencing, PBMC samples from trial participants were taken at day 0 and at day 28 after the second dose. The CDR3 regions of human TCRbeta chains were subjected to immunosequencing. The published analysis was carried out like this. TCRs in the repertoires were matched against a reference library of SARS-CoV-2-specific TCRs that had been generated with the MIRA antigen-specificity platform. Breadth was defined as the fraction of unique TCRs that were SARS-CoV-2-associated, and depth was defined as the fraction of total T cells that were SARS-CoV-2-associated. Using the MIRA data, each spike-specific TCR was assigned both to the spike region to which the TCR was reactive and to a CD4 or CD8 class. Log10-transformed breadth and depth values were compared by one-way ANOVA with Sidak's multiple comparisons tests. The clones in this table, taken by TCRdb from immuneACCESS, are in-frame only. Not every clone is retained; where verified, under half of the shortfall comes from an unresolved V gene, and the cause of the rest is unknown. The V and J calls and the clone size are those of that table, but D and trimming were determined from the DNA. The sample includes 150,000 or so clones, with less than 90% observed a single time. Around 3% of the sample goes to the ten largest clones.

Sequenced here: peripheral blood, sampled on day 0 of AZD1222 vaccination. The receptor comes from an adult in good health. The V gene is TRBV2 and the J gene is TRBJ2-2; the D gene is not confidently resolved. The CDR3: CASSERDGGELFF. In nucleotides, the sequence is TGTGCCAGCAGTGAAAGGGATGGCGGGGAGCTGTTTTTT.